The clone carrying this T cell receptor beta chain was seen only a few times. Its antigen is as yet unknown. Germline and junction disagree at one end, which may indicate a read error. This CDR3 spans 14 amino acids. Germline CDR1 and CDR2: MGHRA and YSYEKL. The sample comes from a study of blood T cells in healthy people across ages. The use of a sample-barcoded 5' primer and a J-beta primer mix characterized a second PCR of roughly 6 to 11 cycles. TCRdb used MiXCR to reprocess the 5' RACE reads, holding one entry per CDR3 protein. Among approximately 900,000 distinct CDR3 sequences listed, roughly 28% were seen once. Whole-study results and caveats: Reliance upon unsorted PBMCs precluded definitive naive versus antigen-experienced comparison.

The sample was also linked to a second study, of T cells of mothers and their children. From that study: Study donors consisted of a few healthy Caucasian mothers and their six children.

This sequence joins TRBV4-1 and TRBJ1-2, with D uncertain. This TCR was sampled from a woman between 35 and 50 years old in good health. The sample taken for sequencing was blood. This CDR3 reads CASSQDHGRGGCTF. The CDR3 bases are TGCGCCAGCAGCCAAGATCACGGGCGAGGAGGCTGCACCTTC.